This T cell receptor (beta chain) was identified in a study of blood T cell repertoires in COVID-19. At the level of the study: Sites in the United States, Italy and Spain provided acute and convalescent COVID-19 samples. T cells, B-cell-depleted T cells, or PBMCs supplied cDNA or gDNA.

This CDR3 is built from 14 residues. V shed 5 bases and J shed 3 bases, with 11 bases lying between them. Per the germline V gene, CDR1 is MDHEN and CDR2 is SYDVKM. Authors' analysis steps: Amplification from reference gene primers served as the basis for estimated nucleated cell counts. Libraries were prepared by immunoSEQ multiplex PCR; TCRdb keeps only in-frame clonotypes and omits some of them. The DNA was the basis for D and trimming; V, J and clone size are from that table. Seen here are tens of thousands of clones, roughly 80% observed once, and the top ten hold over 4.5%. This chain uses TRBV28 with TRBJ2-4; tentatively, D is TRBD2 (6 bases). This TCR was recovered from a woman aged 60-75 years with acute or convalescent COVID-19. The sample taken for sequencing was peripheral blood. CDR3 in amino acids: CASSGTGVKNIQYF. DNA of the CDR3: TGTGCCAGCAGTGGCACGGGGGTCAAAAACATTCAGTACTTC. The variable domain in full, completed from reference TRBV28 and TRBJ2-4, reads DVKVTQSSRYLVKRTGEKVFLECVQDMDHENMFWYRQDPGLGLRLIYFSYDVKMKEKGDIPEGYSVSREKKERFSLILESASTNQTSMYLCASSGTGVKNIQYFGAGTRLSVL.